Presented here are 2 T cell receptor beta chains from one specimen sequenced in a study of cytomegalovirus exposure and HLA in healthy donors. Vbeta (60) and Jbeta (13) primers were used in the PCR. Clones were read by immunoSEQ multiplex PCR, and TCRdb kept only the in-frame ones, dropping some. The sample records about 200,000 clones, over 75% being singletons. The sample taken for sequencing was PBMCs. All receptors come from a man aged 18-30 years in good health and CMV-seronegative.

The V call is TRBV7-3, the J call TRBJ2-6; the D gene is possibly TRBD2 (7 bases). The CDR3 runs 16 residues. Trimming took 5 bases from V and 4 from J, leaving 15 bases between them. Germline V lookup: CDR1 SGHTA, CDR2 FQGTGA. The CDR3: CASSQSAGAGANVLTF. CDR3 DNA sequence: TGTGCCAGCAGCCAATCCGCGGGGGCAGGGGCCAACGTCCTGACTTTC.

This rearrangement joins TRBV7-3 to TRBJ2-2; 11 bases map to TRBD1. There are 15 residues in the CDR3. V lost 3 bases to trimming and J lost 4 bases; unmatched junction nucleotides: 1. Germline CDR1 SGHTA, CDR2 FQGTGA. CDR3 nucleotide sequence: TGTGCCAGCAGCTTGGACAGGGGGCGCACCGGGGAGCTGTTTTTT. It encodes CASSLDRGRTGELFF.